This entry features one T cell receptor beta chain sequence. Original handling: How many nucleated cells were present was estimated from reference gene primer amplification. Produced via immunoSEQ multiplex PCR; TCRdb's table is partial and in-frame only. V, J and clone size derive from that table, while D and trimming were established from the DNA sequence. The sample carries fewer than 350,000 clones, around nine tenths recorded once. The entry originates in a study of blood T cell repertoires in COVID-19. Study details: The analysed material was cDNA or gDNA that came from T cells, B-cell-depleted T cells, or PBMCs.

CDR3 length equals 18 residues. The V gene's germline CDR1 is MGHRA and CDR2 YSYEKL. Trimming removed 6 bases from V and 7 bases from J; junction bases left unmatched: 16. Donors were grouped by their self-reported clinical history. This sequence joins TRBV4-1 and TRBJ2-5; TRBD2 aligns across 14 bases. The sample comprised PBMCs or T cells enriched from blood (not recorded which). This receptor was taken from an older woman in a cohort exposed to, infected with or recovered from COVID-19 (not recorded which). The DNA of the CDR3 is TGCGCCAGCAGACATACTGGGACGGGACTAGCGGGAGTAGGGACCCAGTACTTC. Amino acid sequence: CASRHTGTGLAGVGTQYF.